What follows describes a single TCR beta chain. The data were obtained in a study of T cell changes during pregnancy in multiple sclerosis. The CDR3 has 15 amino acids. Trimming took 7 bases from V and 2 from J, leaving 17 bases between them. The germline V gene has CDR1 MNHNS and CDR2 SASEGT. Sequenced by immunoSEQ multiplex PCR; TCRdb stores in-frame clones only, minus some. The data hold under 45,000 clones, with roughly 93% observed a single time. The TCR was taken from a female donor in good health, enrolled as a control in a pregnancy study. The chain recombines TRBV6-1 with TRBJ1-1; D gene ambiguous. The sample was peripheral blood, taken in the second trimester of pregnancy. CDR3 DNA sequence: TGTGCCAGCACCGTGGACCCAGGAGGCAACACTGAAGCTTTCTTT. Amino acid sequence: CASTVDPGGNTEAFF.